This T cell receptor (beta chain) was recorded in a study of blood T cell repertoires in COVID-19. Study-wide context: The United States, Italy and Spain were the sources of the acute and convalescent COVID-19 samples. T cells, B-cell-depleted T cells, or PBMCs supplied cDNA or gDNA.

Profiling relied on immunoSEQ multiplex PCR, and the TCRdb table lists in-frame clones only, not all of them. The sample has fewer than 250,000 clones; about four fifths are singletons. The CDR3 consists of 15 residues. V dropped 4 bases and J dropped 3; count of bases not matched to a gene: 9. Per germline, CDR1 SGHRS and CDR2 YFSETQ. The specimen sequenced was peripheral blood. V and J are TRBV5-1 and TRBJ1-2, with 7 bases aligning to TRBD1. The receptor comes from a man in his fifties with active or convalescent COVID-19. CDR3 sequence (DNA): TGCGCCAGCAGCCCACAGGGGATTGCTGACTATGGCTACACCTTC. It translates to CASSPQGIADYGYTF.